The 30 T cell receptor beta chains below were found in one sample sequenced in a study of CD8 T cells in Susac syndrome. The RNA, about 0.45 to 1 ug, was put through reverse transcription using random hexamers. Via MiXCR, TCRdb re-called the immunoSEQ multiplex PCR reads, giving one row per CDR3 protein. The data show under 350,000 distinct CDR3 sequences, under 95% seen once. The sample taken for sequencing was CD4+ T cells from PBMCs. The source is a human donor with multiple sclerosis.

V and J are TRBV18 and TRBJ2-1, with 8 positions matching TRBD1. CDR1 and CDR2 (germline): KGHSH, LQKENI. V shed 9 bases and J 6 bases; nucleotides not matched to a gene: 10. The length of the CDR3 is 14 residues. In DNA, the CDR3 is TGTGCCAGTTTGGACAGGGTAGGAGTCAATGAGCAGTTCTTC. Translation: CASLDRVGVNEQFF.

The chain uses TRBV7-8 and TRBJ1-5; perhaps TRBD1 as D (5 bases). Deletions cut 3 bases from V and 7 bases from J, with 13 bases between. The CDR3 is 14 amino acids. The germline gives CDR1 SGHVS, CDR2 FQNEAQ. The DNA of the CDR3 is TGTGCCAGCAGCTTTGGGGGACGGGGACAGCCCCAGCATTTT. Its protein product is CASSFGGRGQPQHF. The full variable domain, completed using reference TRBV7-8 and TRBJ1-5, is GAGVSQSPRYKVAKRGQDVALRCDPISGHVSLFWYQQALGQGPEFLTYFQNEAQLDKSGLPSDRFFAERPEGSVSTLKIQRTQQEDSAVYLCASSFGGRGQPQHFGDGTRLSIL.

The chain joins TRBV29-1 to TRBJ2-5, with 11 bases matching TRBD1. After removal of 7 bases from V and 5 bases from J, the junction contained 12 bases not matched to a gene. The germline V gene encodes CDR1 SQVTM and CDR2 ANQGSEA. The CDR3 runs to 15 residues. The CDR3 region has the DNA TGCAGCGCCTCGGACAGGGGGCGAAAAGATGAGACCCAGTACTTC. Its translation is CSASDRGRKDETQYF.

The sample holds one count of this clonotype. The gene calls are TRBV3-1 and TRBJ2-5, with 12 bases lining up with TRBD1. The CDR3 is 18 amino acids. J gave up 5 bases and V 0 bases, and 10 bases lay outside the gene matches. CDR1 is LGHDT, CDR2 YNNKEL, per germline (reference sequence). CDR3 sequence: CASSQERGTGGSRETQYF. CDR3 DNA: TGTGCCAGCAGCCAAGAACGCGGGACAGGGGGCTCCCGGGAGACCCAGTACTTC.

This chain uses TRBV5-1 with TRBJ2-3; 7 positions agree with TRBD1. The length of the CDR3 is 15 residues. Germline V CDR1 and CDR2: SGHRS, YFSETQ. Germline trimming cut 4 bases from V and 3 bases from J; bases unmatched to any gene: 8. CDR3 sequence reads: CASSPGQRVTDTQYF. Here the CDR3 DNA reads TGCGCCAGCAGCCCGGGACAGCGCGTGACAGATACGCAGTATTTT.

The chain combines TRBV6-1 with TRBJ2-3; TRBD2 agrees at 7 bases. The germline V gene has CDR1 MNHNS and CDR2 SASEGT. The CDR3 loop spans 14 amino acids. V dropped 7 bases and J dropped 4; count of bases not matched to a gene: 8. CDR3 in DNA: TGTGCCAGCACGACTAGCCGCAACTCAGATACGCAGTATTTT. As protein: CASTTSRNSDTQYF.

This clonotype occurred a few times. The chain has TRBV12-3 or TRBV12-4 and TRBJ1-5; possibly TRBD1 for D (6 bases). The CDR3 covers 15 residues. V was cut by 3 bases and J by 2 bases, with 11 bases left in between. CDR3 in amino acids: CASSLGGRGNQPQHF. The CDR3 DNA reads as TGTGCCAGCAGTTTGGGGGGCAGGGGCAATCAGCCCCAGCATTTT.

The chain is built from TRBV6-1 and TRBJ2-2, with TRBD1 matching over 10 bases. The CDR3 length is 16 residues. The V gene end was trimmed by 6 bases and the J gene end by 4 bases; junction bases not matched to a gene: 8. Germline V CDR1 and CDR2: MNHNS, SASEGT. The CDR3 spells CASSGIGTGATGELFF. CDR3 in DNA: TGTGCCAGCAGCGGTATAGGGACAGGGGCCACCGGGGAGCTGTTTTTT.

The genes are TRBV19 and TRBJ2-1, with D maybe TRBD2 (6 bases). With 5 bases removed from V and 10 bases from J, the gap between germline ends came to 15 bases. This CDR3 has 13 residues. CDR1 is LNHDA and CDR2 is SQIVND in the germline V gene (reference sequence). This CDR3 is CASSGGLLREQFF. CDR3 DNA sequence: TGTGCCAGTAGTGGGGGACTCCTCAGGGAGCAGTTCTTC.

The genes are TRBV20-1 and TRBJ1-5, with D perhaps TRBD1 (6 bases). Trimming left V 2 bases short and J 3 bases short, with 17 bases between. Germline CDR1 and CDR2: DFQATT and SNEGSKA (reference sequence). This CDR3 has 16 amino acids. The CDR3 here is CSARWARGEDNQPQHF. The CDR3 nucleotides are TGCAGTGCTAGATGGGCAAGGGGGGAAGACAATCAGCCCCAGCATTTT.

In DNA, the CDR3 is TGCAGCGTTGTAACACCTAGCGGGAGGCGAGACGAGCAGTACTTC. Its protein is CSVVTPSGRRDEQYF. The chain recombines TRBV29-1 with TRBJ2-7; 11 positions match TRBD2. From germline, CDR1 is SQVTM and CDR2 ANQGSEA. After removal of 4 bases from V and 5 bases from J, the junction contained 10 bases not matched to a gene. The CDR3 totals 15 residues.

This chain uses TRBV16 with TRBJ1-1, with 7 bases fitting TRBD1. The germline V gene has CDR1 KGHSY and CDR2 FQNENV. This CDR3 is 14 amino acids long. V lost 3 bases to trimming and J lost 4 bases; unmatched junction nucleotides: 5. CDR3 in DNA: TGTGCCAGCAGCCATCAGGGGGATGGCACTGAAGCTTTCTTT. Translating it yields CASSHQGDGTEAFF.

The chain uses TRBV29-1 and TRBJ2-5; 7 bases match TRBD2. Looked up from germline, CDR1 is SQVTM and CDR2 is ANQGSEA. The J segment lost 1 base and the V segment lost 7 bases, leaving 6 bases of the junction unmatched. This CDR3 spans 13 amino acids. CDR3 nucleotide sequence: TGCAGCGCCGGCAGCGGGGTCCAAGAGACCCAGTACTTC. Translation gives CSAGSGVQETQYF.

The V call is TRBV29-1, the J call TRBJ2-7; TRBD2 matches 8 bases. Looked up from germline, CDR1 is SQVTM and CDR2 is ANQGSEA. V lost 7 bases to trimming and J lost 0 bases; unmatched junction nucleotides: 8. This CDR3 has 14 residues. The CDR3 loop reads CSAGGGGGSYEQYF. The CDR3 DNA reads as TGCAGCGCCGGGGGGGGAGGAGGCTCCTACGAGCAGTACTTC.

The chain has TRBV5-1 and TRBJ2-5, with TRBD2 identical over 10 bases. Unmatched junction bases numbered 3, after V lost 4 bases and J lost 3 bases. CDR1 is SGHRS, CDR2 YFSETQ, per germline. The CDR3 sequence is 14 residues long. The CDR3 DNA reads as TGCGCCAGCAGCGTCACTAGCGGGAAAGAGACCCAGTACTTC. It codes for CASSVTSGKETQYF.

The chain links TRBV6-4 to TRBJ1-5; TRBD1 is a possible D gene (6 bases). Per the germline V gene, CDR1 is MRHNA and CDR2 is SNTAGT. With 3 bases removed from V and 0 bases from J, the gap between germline ends came to 9 bases. This CDR3 comprises 15 residues. The CDR3 sequence: CASSETGRSNQPQHF. CDR3 DNA sequence: TGTGCCAGCAGTGAGACAGGACGTAGCAATCAGCCCCAGCATTTT.

This chain connects TRBV28 to TRBJ1-2, with 10 bases matching TRBD1. The CDR3 extends over 14 amino acids. V dropped 7 bases and J dropped 4; count of bases not matched to a gene: 6. Looked up from germline, CDR1 is MDHEN and CDR2 is SYDVKM. As DNA, the CDR3 is TGTGCCAGCACCGGGACAGGGGATCTCTATGGCTACACCTTC. This translates into CASTGTGDLYGYTF.

Remarks on this clonotype: One end of the junction does not line up with germline, which may come from a read error. The chain employs TRBV6-1 and TRBJ2-2; TRBD1 aligns across 7 bases. CDR1 and CDR2 (germline): MNHNS, SASEGT. CDR3 length: 15 amino acids. The CDR3 protein is CVSRTGPTNTGELFF. The CDR3 DNA reads TGTGTCAGCAGGACAGGACCAACGAACACCGGGGAGCTGTTTTTT.

The chain joins TRBV18 to TRBJ2-7, with 9 bases matching TRBD2. The CDR3 length is 14 residues. J gave up 5 bases and V 2 bases, and 4 bases lay outside the gene matches. The germline V gene has CDR1 KGHSH and CDR2 LQKENI. CDR3 DNA sequence: TGTGCCAGCTCACCAAGCGGGAGGCCCCACGAGCAGTACTTC. This codes for CASSPSGRPHEQYF.

The chain is built from TRBV20-1 and TRBJ2-3; 9 bases map to TRBD1. The CDR3 has 16 amino acids. Germline V gene sequence: CDR1 DFQATT, CDR2 SNEGSKA (reference sequence). The V and J ends lost 5 bases and 2 bases, in that order; junction bases with no gene match: 11. CDR3 loop: CSARGRTGAPTDTQYF. The CDR3 region has the DNA TGCAGTGCTCGGGGGAGGACAGGGGCCCCCACAGATACGCAGTATTTT.

The chain joins TRBV6-6 to TRBJ1-2; unclear D gene. Germline-derived CDR1 and CDR2 are MNHNY and SVGAGI (reference sequence). The V and J ends lost 10 bases and 1 base respectively, with 13 bases between them. The CDR3 runs to 13 residues. For the CDR3, the DNA is TGTGCCACGCAGACGGTTGTTAACTATGGCTACACCTTC. Its protein product is CATQTVVNYGYTF.

The CDR3 reads CASSIQAPGSYGQPQHF. The CDR3 DNA is TGTGCCAGTAGTATACAGGCCCCGGGTTCTTATGGGCAGCCCCAGCATTTT. This chain joins TRBV19 and TRBJ1-5; the D is unclear. The ends were cut back, 2 bases at V and 7 bases at J, with 21 bases in the middle. The CDR3 sequence is 17 residues long. The germline V gene has CDR1 LNHDA and CDR2 SQIVND (reference sequence).

The chain carries TRBV5-1 and TRBJ2-1, with a tentative D call TRBD2 (6 bases). The CDR3 is made up of 16 amino acids. The V and J ends lost 2 bases and 2 bases respectively, with 14 bases between them. Germline CDR1 is SGHRS and CDR2 is YFSETQ. Here the CDR3 DNA reads TGCGCCAGCAGCTTCCAACTAGCCGCGACCTACAATGAGCAGTTCTTC. The encoded protein is CASSFQLAATYNEQFF.

J is TRBJ1-4 and V is TRBV29-1, with 7 bases aligning to TRBD1. The CDR3 loop spans 13 amino acids. Looked up from germline, CDR1 is SQVTM and CDR2 is ANQGSEA. V lost 8 bases to trimming and J lost 8 bases; unmatched junction nucleotides: 11. This chain's CDR3 is CSFMTGPGEKLFF. CDR3 coding DNA: TGCAGCTTCATGACAGGGCCCGGAGAAAAACTGTTTTTT.

This sequence joins TRBV5-6 and TRBJ1-6; tentative D call: TRBD1 (6 bases). CDR3 length: 16 amino acids. Germline V gives CDR1 SGHDT, CDR2 YYEEEE. V dropped 0 bases and J dropped 11 bases, with 18 bases sitting between them. CDR3 sequence: CASSLGRTGIQTPLHF. The CDR3 region has the DNA TGTGCCAGCAGCTTGGGTCGTACAGGGATCCAAACACCCCTCCACTTT.

This rearrangement joins TRBV12-3 or TRBV12-4 to TRBJ2-5; a weak D match, TRBD1 (8 bases). CDR3 length equals 16 residues. V was shortened by 4 bases and J by 5 bases, with 20 bases between the two germline ends. Here the CDR3 DNA reads TGTGCCAGCAGTTCCAGCACCCCACAGGGGGGGGAGACCCAGTACTTC. It translates to CASSSSTPQGGETQYF.

The genes are TRBV7-8 and TRBJ1-5; no reliable D call. CDR3 length equals 12 residues. The germline V gene has CDR1 SGHVS and CDR2 FQNEAQ. V lost 6 bases, J lost 6 bases, and 9 bases lay in between. The CDR3 here is CASSLSSQPQHF. For the CDR3, the DNA is TGTGCCAGCAGTTTGAGTTCTCAGCCCCAGCATTTT.

V is TRBV5-1 and J is TRBJ2-1; D possibly corresponds to TRBD1 (5 bases). The germline V gene encodes CDR1 SGHRS and CDR2 YFSETQ. The CDR3 is 15 residues long. V was trimmed by 6 bases and J by 3 bases, leaving 16 bases between them. The DNA for the CDR3 is TGCGCCAGCACCCCAGGGCTAAGCCTCTACAATGAGCAGTTCTTC. This gives the protein CASTPGLSLYNEQFF. Complete variable domain (other parts from reference TRBV5-1 and TRBJ2-1): KAGVTQTPRYLIKTRGQQVTLSCSPISGHRSVSWYQQTPGQGLQFLFEYFSETQRNKGNFPGRFSGRQFSNSRSEMNVSTLELGDSALYLCASTPGLSLYNEQFFGPGTRLTVL.

The chain uses TRBV6-4 and TRBJ2-3; D gene uncertain. The V gene's germline CDR1 is MRHNA and CDR2 SNTAGT. Trimming shortened V by 9 bases and J by 2 bases, and 12 bases separated the two germline ends. CDR3 length: 13 amino acids. The DNA of the CDR3 is TGTGCCAGAGAAGAACCCCACACAGATACGCAGTATTTT. The encoded protein is CAREEPHTDTQYF.

The rearrangement joins TRBV12-3 or TRBV12-4 to TRBJ1-2; tentative D call: TRBD1 (6 bases). The germline V and J ends were trimmed by 4 bases and 8 bases, with 11 bases remaining between them. The CDR3 totals 12 residues. The CDR3 DNA reads as TGTGCCAGCAGTTCAGGGGCCGTGGGCTACACCTTC. Translated, it gives CASSSGAVGYTF.